This T cell receptor (beta chain) was retrieved from a study of cytomegalovirus exposure and HLA in healthy donors. Whole-study results and caveats: About 90% or about 30% of the time was how often most TCR beta V segments were productive, according to an earlier analysis. A later analysis appeared to link common viral pathogens to several of the most significant clusters.

Primers for the PCR totalled 60 Vbeta and 13 Jbeta. Measured with immunoSEQ multiplex PCR; TCRdb has only the in-frame clones, and not every one. The data contain about 170,000 clones, around 75% of them singletons. The CDR3 loop spans 17 amino acids. J gave up 4 bases and V 4 bases, and 11 bases lay outside the gene matches. Germline CDR1 SGHRS, CDR2 YFSETQ. Comments on this clone: Its target is unknown.

V is TRBV5-1 and J is TRBJ2-2, with 9 bases fitting TRBD2. Sample: PBMCs. The source of this sequence is a male donor in good health and CMV-seronegative. The CDR3 DNA follows: TGCGCCAGCAGCCGGGAGGGCCTAGCGGGGACCACCGGGGAGCTGTTTTTT. Protein: CASSREGLAGTTGELFF.